This entry lists 28 T cell receptor beta chains sequenced from one sample in a study of blood T cell repertoires in COVID-19 (TCRdb year 2020). The method was the immunoSEQ multiplex PCR assay. Sourced from immuneACCESS, this table was stored by TCRdb with only in-frame sequences that have V and J called. A share of the clones is absent; for the studies checked, an unresolved V gene accounts for under half, and the remainder has no known explanation. This sample lists 95,000 to 150,000 clones; 86% were detected once. The ten largest clones represent roughly 5.4% of the sample. The sequenced sample consisted of peripheral blood. These TCRs come from a human donor in a cohort sampled during active COVID-19.

The genes are TRBV2 and TRBJ1-1; D is unclear. The germline gives CDR1 SNHLY, CDR2 FYNNEI. This CDR3 is 14 amino acids long. Between the trimmed V and J ends, which lost 7 bases and 4 bases, there was a span of 16 bases. This chain's CDR3 is CASIYNSRATEAFF. CDR3 DNA sequence: TGTGCCAGCATCTATAACAGTAGAGCCACTGAAGCTTTCTTT. The variable domain in full, with the rest retrieved from reference TRBV2 and TRBJ1-1, is EPEVTQTPSHQVTQMGQEVILRCVPISNHLYFYWYRQILGQKVEFLVSFYNNEISEKSEIFDDQFSVERPDGSNFTLKIRSTKLEDSAMYFCASIYNSRATEAFFGQGTRLTVV.

This chain links TRBV14 with TRBJ2-2; 15 bases align to TRBD2. The germline V gene encodes CDR1 SGHDN and CDR2 FVKESK. Trimming removed 0 bases from V and 6 bases from J; junction bases left unmatched: 2. The CDR3 is 17 amino acids. CDR3 sequence: CASSQERTSGRAGELFF. The DNA of the CDR3 is TGTGCCAGCAGCCAAGAAAGGACTAGCGGGAGGGCCGGGGAGCTGTTTTTT.

The chain uses TRBV5-4 and TRBJ2-1, with 8 positions matching TRBD2. The CDR3 has 14 residues. Germline trimming cut 5 bases from V and 4 bases from J; bases unmatched to any gene: 5. Germline loops: CDR1 SGHNT, CDR2 YYREEE (reference sequence). This CDR3 is CASRGLGEYNEQFF. The CDR3 bases are TGTGCCAGCAGGGGACTAGGGGAATACAATGAGCAGTTCTTC.

The gene calls are TRBV28 and TRBJ1-2; D ambiguous. The germline V gene has CDR1 MDHEN and CDR2 SYDVKM. V dropped 7 bases and J dropped 4 bases, with 7 bases sitting between them. CDR3 length equals 11 residues. The CDR3 DNA reads TGTGCCAGCAACGAGGCCTATGGCTACACCTTC. Protein: CASNEAYGYTF.

V is TRBV3-1 (or the pseudogene TRBV3-2) and J is TRBJ1-5; 7 bases agree with TRBD1. CDR3 length: 14 residues. Germline V gene sequence: CDR1 LGHDT, CDR2 YNNKEL (reference sequence). Trimming cost V 1 base and J 7 bases; bases outside gene matches: 4. For the CDR3, the DNA is TGTGCCAGCAGCCAAGCACAGGGGCAGCAGCCCCAGCATTTT. As protein: CASSQAQGQQPQHF.

The chain couples TRBV27 to TRBJ1-6, with D tentatively TRBD1 (5 bases). V lost 3 bases and J lost 8, with 23 bases in between. Per the germline V gene, CDR1 is MNHEY and CDR2 is SMNVEV (reference sequence). The CDR3 consists of 18 residues. The DNA of the CDR3 is TGTGCCAGCAGTTTCCTTCCCCCCTCCGGGACTGGGGATTCACCCCTCCACTTT. This translates into CASSFLPPSGTGDSPLHF.

The V gene is TRBV6-2 or TRBV6-3, the J gene TRBJ2-3, with 8 bases identical to TRBD2. With V trimmed by 0 bases and J by 5 bases, 10 bases remained unmatched. The CDR3 consists of 17 residues. The germline V gene has CDR1 MNHEY and CDR2 SVGEGT. In nucleotides, the CDR3 is TGTGCCAGCAGTTACTCGTCGAGCGGGAGAGATCGAGATACGCAGTATTTT. Residues: CASSYSSSGRDRDTQYF.

In its sample, this clone was seen once. CDR3 DNA: TGTGCTAGTGGTTTGTTAACAGATACGCAGTATTTT. Amino acids: CASGLLTDTQYF. The chain links TRBV12-5 to TRBJ2-3; D gene unclear. Trimming stripped 2 bases from V and 3 bases from J, with 3 bases between. The CDR3 is made up of 12 amino acids. From germline, CDR1 is LGHNT and CDR2 FRNRAP.

The CDR3 DNA follows: TGTGCCAGCAGCTCAGGACTAGCGGGAGTGGGAAATGAGCAGTTCTTC. Translation: CASSSGLAGVGNEQFF. The chain combines TRBV7-3 with TRBJ2-1, with TRBD2 matching 13 bases. With V trimmed by 4 bases and J by 7 bases, 7 bases remained unmatched. Germline-derived CDR1 and CDR2 are SGHTA and FQGTGA. The CDR3 has 16 residues.

This clone was recorded only once. This rearrangement joins TRBV28 to TRBJ1-1, with a tentative D call TRBD1 (6 bases). CDR3 size: 16 residues. Trimming removed 1 base at V and 5 bases at J, with 17 bases between. Germline CDR1 MDHEN, CDR2 SYDVKM. The CDR3 reads CASSLSAGGARTEAFF. CDR3 sequence (DNA): TGTGCCAGCAGTTTATCGGCTGGGGGGGCGCGAACTGAAGCTTTCTTT.

This clone was recorded only once. The chain links TRBV28 to TRBJ1-2; 7 bases align to TRBD1. The CDR3 sequence is 12 residues long. Germline CDR1 reads MDHEN; CDR2 reads SYDVKM. The ends lost 8 bases at V and 8 bases at J; junction bases unmatched: 8. The CDR3 is CASGPGGRGYTF. The CDR3 coding sequence is TGTGCCAGCGGCCCAGGGGGGCGAGGCTACACCTTC.

The V call is TRBV7-9, the J call TRBJ1-2; no reliable D call. This CDR3 contains 13 residues. Per germline, CDR1 SEHNR and CDR2 FQNEAQ (reference sequence). V was trimmed by 4 bases and J by 8 bases, leaving 14 bases between them. In nucleotides, the CDR3 is TGTGCCAGCAGCTCCGTTACCAGCGCCGGCTACACCTTC. Protein product: CASSSVTSAGYTF.

This clone was found a few times. The chain joins TRBV30 to TRBJ2-1; D may be TRBD2 (6 bases). Germline V gives CDR1 GTSNPN, CDR2 SVGIG (reference sequence). V dropped 7 bases and J dropped 2 bases, with 15 bases sitting between them. The CDR3 covers 14 residues. This CDR3 reads CASASGGTYNEQFF. The CDR3, as DNA: TGTGCCTCGGCGTCGGGCGGGACCTACAATGAGCAGTTCTTC.

The chain links TRBV5-4 to TRBJ1-1; D is unclear. Germline CDR1 is SGHNT and CDR2 is YYREEE (reference sequence). V dropped 0 bases and J dropped 2 bases, with 8 bases sitting between them. The CDR3 sequence is 14 residues long. The CDR3 loop reads CASSLGGFNTEAFF. CDR3 nucleotides: TGTGCCAGCAGCTTGGGCGGATTTAACACTGAAGCTTTCTTT. The full variable domain, its missing parts supplied by reference TRBV5-4 and TRBJ1-1, is ETGVTQSPTHLIKTRGQQVTLRCSSQSGHNTVSWYQQALGQGPQFIFQYYREEENGRGNFPPRFSGLQFPNYSSELNVNALELDDSALYLCASSLGGFNTEAFFGQGTRLTVV.

This rearrangement joins TRBV11-2 to TRBJ1-5; D ambiguous. V was clipped by 5 bases and J by 0 bases, with 14 bases between them. The CDR3 runs 16 residues. Germline loops: CDR1 SGHAT, CDR2 FQNNGV. DNA for the CDR3: TGTGCCAGCAGCAGAGGGCCGACTTATAGCAATCAGCCCCAGCATTTT. As protein: CASSRGPTYSNQPQHF.

The V and J genes are TRBV9 and TRBJ2-3; 9 nucleotides match TRBD2. Germline CDR1 reads SGDLS; CDR2 reads YYNGEE. This CDR3 region has 16 residues. V was clipped by 4 bases and J by 5 bases; unmatched bases: 11. Written as DNA, the CDR3 is TGTGCCAGCAGCCCCGCCGGGACTAGCCCAGGAGATACGCAGTATTTT. This gives the protein CASSPAGTSPGDTQYF.

The chain recombines TRBV6-5 with TRBJ2-1; 10 bases match TRBD2. Germline trimming cut 5 bases from V and 6 bases from J; bases unmatched to any gene: 4. The CDR3 runs 14 residues. Germline lookup yields CDR1 MNHEY and CDR2 SVGAGI. The CDR3 DNA is TGTGCCAGCAGTAGCGGGAGGGTTGGCAATGAGCAGTTCTTC. Protein: CASSSGRVGNEQFF.

This chain links TRBV7-2 with TRBJ2-3; no reliable D call. Trimming shortened V by 2 bases and J by 5 bases, and 11 bases separated the two germline ends. Germline V gene data show CDR1 as SGHTA and CDR2 as FQGNSA. The CDR3 runs to 14 residues. The CDR3 sequence: CASSLSNSKDTQYF. CDR3 in DNA: TGTGCCAGCAGCTTATCAAATTCAAAAGATACGCAGTATTTT.

The V and J genes are TRBV2 and TRBJ2-1; TRBD2 matches 12 bases. V trimming: 3 bases; J trimming: 7 bases; junction bases outside the gene matches: 16. There are 19 residues in the CDR3. CDR1 SNHLY and CDR2 FYNNEI come from the germline V gene. CDR3 DNA sequence: TGTGCCAGCAGTGAGAGGTCTAGCGGGAGGGTGAGTCTGCGGAATGAGCAGTTCTTC. Translated, it gives CASSERSSGRVSLRNEQFF.

The chain uses TRBV5-1 and TRBJ2-1, with 8 positions matching TRBD2. V was pared by 4 bases and J by 8 bases, with 5 bases of the junction left unmatched. Germline V lookup: CDR1 SGHRS, CDR2 YFSETQ. CDR3 length: 13 residues. CDR3 amino acids: CASSREGLDEQFF. The CDR3 DNA sequence: TGCGCCAGCAGCCGGGAGGGCCTCGATGAGCAGTTCTTC. The full variable domain, rest sourced from reference TRBV5-1 and TRBJ2-1, is KAGVTQTPRYLIKTRGQQVTLSCSPISGHRSVSWYQQTPGQGLQFLFEYFSETQRNKGNFPGRFSGRQFSNSRSEMNVSTLELGDSALYLCASSREGLDEQFFGPGTRLTVL.

The CDR3 DNA reads as TGTGCCAGCAGTTTGGGGGGTAATAGAAACACTGAAGCTTTCTTT. The encoded protein is CASSLGGNRNTEAFF. This chain links TRBV28 with TRBJ1-1, with TRBD1 as a possible D gene (5 bases). There are 15 residues in the CDR3. Trimming left V 3 bases short and J 2 bases short, with 13 bases between. Germline loops: CDR1 MDHEN, CDR2 SYDVKM.

The V and J genes are TRBV18 and TRBJ1-2; 7 bases align to TRBD1. The trim removed 3 bases at V and 0 bases at J, leaving 4 bases unmatched. CDR3 length: 15 amino acids. The germline V gene encodes CDR1 KGHSH and CDR2 LQKENI. The CDR3 coding sequence is TGTGCCAGCTCACCGCGGGACAGCCCTAACTATGGCTACACCTTC. Translated, it gives CASSPRDSPNYGYTF.

The J gene is TRBJ2-7, the V gene TRBV27, with 11 nucleotides matching TRBD1. V lost 6 bases, J lost 0 bases, and 10 bases stayed unmatched. The CDR3 is made up of 17 amino acids. Per the germline V gene, CDR1 is MNHEY and CDR2 is SMNVEV (reference sequence). The CDR3 DNA is TGTGCCAGCAGAAGGGACAGGGGGTCTAAAAGCTCCTACGAGCAGTACTTC. Amino acids: CASRRDRGSKSSYEQYF.

The CDR3 sequence: CASSLDAGIRPLHF. In DNA form, the CDR3 reads TGTGCCAGCAGCTTAGATGCAGGAATAAGACCCCTCCACTTT. The rearrangement links TRBV7-2 to TRBJ1-6; the D is unclear. Germline CDR1 SGHTA, CDR2 FQGNSA. CDR3 length: 14 residues. Between the trimmed V and J ends, which lost 1 base and 12 bases, there was a span of 13 bases.

The gene calls are TRBV7-9 and TRBJ1-1; possible D gene TRBD1, 5 bases. CDR3 length equals 11 residues. Germline values: CDR1 SEHNR, CDR2 FQNEAQ (reference sequence). V lost 5 bases, J lost 6 bases, and 7 bases lay in between. This CDR3 reads CASSPRAEAFF. The CDR3 DNA follows: TGTGCCAGCAGCCCCAGGGCTGAAGCTTTCTTT.

The rearrangement joins TRBV3-1 (or the pseudogene TRBV3-2) to TRBJ2-2, with D maybe TRBD1 (6 bases). This CDR3 is 13 amino acids long. The germline CDR1 and CDR2 sequences are LGHDT and YNNKEL (reference sequence). V was trimmed by 3 bases and J by 6 bases, leaving 8 bases between them. The CDR3 nucleotides are TGTGCCAGCAGCCAGCGACAGGCCGGGGAGCTGTTTTTT. Protein: CASSQRQAGELFF.

This clone was found a few times. The chain links TRBV19 to TRBJ2-7; 7 bases align to TRBD2. The CDR3 covers 17 residues. The J segment lost 4 bases and the V segment lost 3 bases, leaving 15 bases of the junction unmatched. CDR1 is LNHDA and CDR2 is SQIVND in the germline V gene (reference sequence). CDR3 bases: TGTGCCAGTAGTATCCGACCGGCCCGGGGGGAAGTATACGAGCAGTACTTC. Encoded protein: CASSIRPARGEVYEQYF.

This clone was observed a single time. The chain employs TRBV19 and TRBJ2-7; no definite D call. CDR3 length: 16 amino acids. Germline CDR1 is LNHDA and CDR2 is SQIVND (reference sequence). Trimming removed 3 bases from V and 7 bases from J, with 22 bases in between. The CDR3 loop reads CASSIGAASARKEQYF. CDR3 bases: TGTGCCAGTAGTATTGGTGCGGCCTCGGCCCGGAAGGAGCAGTACTTC.